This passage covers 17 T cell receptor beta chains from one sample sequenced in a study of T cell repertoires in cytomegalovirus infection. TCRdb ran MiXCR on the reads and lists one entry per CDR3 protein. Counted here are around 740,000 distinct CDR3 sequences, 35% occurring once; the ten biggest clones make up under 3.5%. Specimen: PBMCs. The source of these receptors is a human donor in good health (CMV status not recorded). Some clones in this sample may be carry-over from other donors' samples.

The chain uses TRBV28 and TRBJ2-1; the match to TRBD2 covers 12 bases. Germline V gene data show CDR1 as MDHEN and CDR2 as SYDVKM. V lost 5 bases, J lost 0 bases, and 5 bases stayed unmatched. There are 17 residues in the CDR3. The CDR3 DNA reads TGTGCCAGCAGTAGGACTAGCGGGACCTTCTCCTACAATGAGCAGTTCTTC. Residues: CASSRTSGTFSYNEQFF.

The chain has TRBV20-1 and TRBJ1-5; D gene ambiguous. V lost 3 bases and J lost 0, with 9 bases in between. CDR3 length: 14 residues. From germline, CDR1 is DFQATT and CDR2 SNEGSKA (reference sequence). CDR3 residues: CSASPGLSNQPQHF. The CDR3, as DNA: TGCAGTGCTAGTCCAGGCCTTAGCAATCAGCCCCAGCATTTT.

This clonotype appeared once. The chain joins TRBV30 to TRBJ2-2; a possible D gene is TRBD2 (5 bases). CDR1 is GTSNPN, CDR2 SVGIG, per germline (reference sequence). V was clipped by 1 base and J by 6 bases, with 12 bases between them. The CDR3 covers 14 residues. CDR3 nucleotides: TGTGCCTGGAGTGCAAGGGCTAGCTCCGGGGAGCTGTTTTTT. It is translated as CAWSARASSGELFF.

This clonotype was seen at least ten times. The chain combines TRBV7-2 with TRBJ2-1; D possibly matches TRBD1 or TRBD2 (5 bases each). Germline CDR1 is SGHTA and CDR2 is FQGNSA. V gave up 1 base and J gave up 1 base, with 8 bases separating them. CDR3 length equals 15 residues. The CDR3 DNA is TGTGCCAGCAGCTTAGGGGGGTTTTCCTACAATGAGCAGTTCTTC. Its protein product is CASSLGGFSYNEQFF.

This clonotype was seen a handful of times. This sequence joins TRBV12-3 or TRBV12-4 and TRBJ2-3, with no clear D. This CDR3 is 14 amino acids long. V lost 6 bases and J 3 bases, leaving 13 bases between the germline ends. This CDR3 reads CASSDPSGTDTQYF. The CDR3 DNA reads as TGTGCCAGCAGCGACCCCTCCGGTACAGATACGCAGTATTTT.

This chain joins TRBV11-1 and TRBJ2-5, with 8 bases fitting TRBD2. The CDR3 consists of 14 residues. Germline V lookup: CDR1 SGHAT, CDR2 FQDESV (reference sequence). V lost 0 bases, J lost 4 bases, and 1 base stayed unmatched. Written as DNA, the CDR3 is TGTGCCAGCAGCTTAGCGCGGGGGGTAGAGACCCAGTACTTC. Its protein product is CASSLARGVETQYF.

CDR3 amino acids: CASSAPSQLSTDTQYF. CDR3 sequence (DNA): TGTGCCAGCAGTGCACCTTCCCAGCTATCGACAGATACGCAGTATTTT. The chain joins TRBV25-1 to TRBJ2-3; no clear D. Germline CDR1 and CDR2: MGHDK and SYGVNS. V was shortened by 4 bases and J by 3 bases, with 17 bases between the two germline ends. The CDR3 is 16 residues long.

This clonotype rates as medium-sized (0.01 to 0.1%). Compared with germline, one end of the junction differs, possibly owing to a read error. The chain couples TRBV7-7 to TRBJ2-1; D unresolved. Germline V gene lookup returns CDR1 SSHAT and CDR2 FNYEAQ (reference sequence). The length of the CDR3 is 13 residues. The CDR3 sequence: CASSYGPNDEQFF. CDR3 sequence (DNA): TGTGCTAGCAGCTACGGGCCAAACGATGAGCAGTTCTTC.

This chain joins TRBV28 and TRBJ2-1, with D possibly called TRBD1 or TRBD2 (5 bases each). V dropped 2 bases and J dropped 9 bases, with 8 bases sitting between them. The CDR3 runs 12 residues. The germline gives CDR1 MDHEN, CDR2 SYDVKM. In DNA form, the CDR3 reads TGTGCCAGCAGTTTAACGAGGGGTGAGCAGTTCTTC. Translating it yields CASSLTRGEQFF.

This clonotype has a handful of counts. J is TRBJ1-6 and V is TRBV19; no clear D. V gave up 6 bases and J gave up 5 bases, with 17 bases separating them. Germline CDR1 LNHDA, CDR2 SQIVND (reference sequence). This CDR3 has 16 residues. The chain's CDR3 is CASSPYGEFNNSPLHF. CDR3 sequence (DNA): TGTGCCAGTAGCCCGTATGGGGAGTTTAATAATTCACCCCTCCACTTT.

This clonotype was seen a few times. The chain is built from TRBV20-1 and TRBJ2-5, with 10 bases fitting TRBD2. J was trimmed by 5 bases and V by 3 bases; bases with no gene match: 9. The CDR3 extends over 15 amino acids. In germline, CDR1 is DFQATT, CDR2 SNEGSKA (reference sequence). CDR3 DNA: TGCAGTGCTAGTTCTAGCGGGGGAGCCACGGAGACCCAGTACTTC. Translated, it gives CSASSSGGATETQYF.

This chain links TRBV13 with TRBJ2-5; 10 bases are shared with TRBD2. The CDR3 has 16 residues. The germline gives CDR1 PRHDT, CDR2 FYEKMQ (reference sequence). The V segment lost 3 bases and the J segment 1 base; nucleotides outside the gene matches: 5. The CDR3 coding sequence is TGTGCCAGCAGCTTCATTTCTAGCGGGGGCCAAGAGACCCAGTACTTC. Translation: CASSFISSGGQETQYF.

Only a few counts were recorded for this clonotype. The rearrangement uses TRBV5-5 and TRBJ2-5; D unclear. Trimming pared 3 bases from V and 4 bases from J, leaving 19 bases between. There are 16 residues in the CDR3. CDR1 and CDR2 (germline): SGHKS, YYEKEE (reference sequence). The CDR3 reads CASSSVGRLGTETQYF. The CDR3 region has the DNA TGTGCCAGCAGCTCCGTGGGAAGGCTCGGTACAGAGACCCAGTACTTC.

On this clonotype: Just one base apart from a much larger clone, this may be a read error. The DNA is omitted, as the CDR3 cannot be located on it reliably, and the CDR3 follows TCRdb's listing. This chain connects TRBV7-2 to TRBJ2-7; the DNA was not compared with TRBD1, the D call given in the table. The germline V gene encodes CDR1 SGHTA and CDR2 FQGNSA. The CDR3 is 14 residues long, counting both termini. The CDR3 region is CASSFGQGTYEQCF.

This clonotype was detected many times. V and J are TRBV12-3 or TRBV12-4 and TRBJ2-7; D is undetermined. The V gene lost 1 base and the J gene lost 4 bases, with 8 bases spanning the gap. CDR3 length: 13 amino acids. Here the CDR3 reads CASSLEGPYEQYF. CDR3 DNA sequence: TGTGCCAGCAGTTTAGAAGGGCCTTACGAGCAGTACTTC.

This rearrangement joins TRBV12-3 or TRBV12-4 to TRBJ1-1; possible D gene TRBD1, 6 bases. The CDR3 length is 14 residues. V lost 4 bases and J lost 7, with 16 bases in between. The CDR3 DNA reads TGTGCCAGCAGTTCTGGAGGGGGATACGGTGAAGCTTTCTTT. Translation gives CASSSGGGYGEAFF.

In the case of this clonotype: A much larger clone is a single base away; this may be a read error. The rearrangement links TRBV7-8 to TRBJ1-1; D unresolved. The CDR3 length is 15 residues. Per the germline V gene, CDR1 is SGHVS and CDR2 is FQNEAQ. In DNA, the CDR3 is TGTGCCAGCAGCTTACTCGGGGTGAGGTCCTCTGAAGCTGTCTTT. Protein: CASSLLGVRSSEAVF.